Presented here are 17 T cell receptor beta chains from one specimen sequenced in a study of blood T cell repertoires in COVID-19. Data came from immunoSEQ multiplex PCR; TCRdb stores just in-frame clones and leaves some out. This sample has around 250,000 clones, with 80% to 90% found just once. The sequencing input was peripheral blood. The receptor source for this set is a woman aged 25 to 39 with active or convalescent COVID-19.

The chain recombines TRBV28 with TRBJ2-7, with 11 bases aligning to TRBD1. This CDR3 comprises 16 residues. The germline gives CDR1 MDHEN, CDR2 SYDVKM. J was trimmed by 8 bases and V by 4 bases; bases with no gene match: 13. The CDR3 bases are TGTGCCAGCAGTTGGGGGAGGACAGGGGGCGCGGTGCAGCAGTACTTC. Its translation is CASSWGRTGGAVQQYF.

This chain links TRBV30 with TRBJ1-4, with D possibly being TRBD1 (5 bases). Germline assignment: CDR1 GTSNPN and CDR2 SVGIG (reference sequence). The germline V and J ends were trimmed by 5 bases and 7 bases, with 14 bases remaining between them. CDR3 size: 13 residues. This chain's CDR3 is CAWQTVGGEKLFF. The CDR3 region has the DNA TGTGCCTGGCAGACCGTGGGGGGTGAAAAACTGTTTTTT.

The chain recombines TRBV24-1 with TRBJ2-2; 15 bases match TRBD2. This CDR3 spans 20 amino acids. The germline gives CDR1 KGHDR, CDR2 SFDVKD. The V gene end was trimmed by 3 bases and the J gene end by 3 bases; junction bases not matched to a gene: 10. The CDR3 protein is CATSDIGTSGGPRDTGELFF. The CDR3 nucleotides are TGTGCCACCAGTGATATTGGGACTAGCGGGGGGCCCCGGGACACCGGGGAGCTGTTTTTT.

This sequence joins TRBV28 and TRBJ1-1; 7 bases line up with TRBD1. The CDR3 length is 12 residues. Germline CDR1 reads MDHEN; CDR2 reads SYDVKM. With V trimmed by 6 bases and J by 11 bases, 9 bases remained unmatched. DNA for the CDR3: TGTGCCAGCAGGCAAACAGGGGAACTTGCTTTCTTT. It codes for CASRQTGELAFF.

The chain joins TRBV6-5 to TRBJ1-2; D ambiguous. This CDR3 has 12 residues. Germline V CDR1 and CDR2: MNHEY, SVGAGI. V lost 2 bases and J 7 bases, leaving 8 bases between the germline ends. CDR3: CASSYGQSGYTF. In DNA, the CDR3 is TGTGCCAGCAGTTACGGGCAGAGTGGCTACACCTTC.

This chain uses TRBV10-3 with TRBJ2-2, with TRBD1 matching over 8 bases. Looked up from germline, CDR1 is ENHRY and CDR2 is SYGVKD. The CDR3 loop spans 14 amino acids. V lost 7 bases to trimming and J lost 4 bases; unmatched junction nucleotides: 5. DNA of the CDR3: TGTGCCATCAACCGTGACAGGGGCACCGGGGAGCTGTTTTTT. Protein: CAINRDRGTGELFF.

V and J are TRBV5-1 and TRBJ2-1, with D possibly matching TRBD1 (5 bases). Deletions cut 6 bases from V and 5 bases from J, with 6 bases between. The CDR3 consists of 11 residues. CDR1 SGHRS and CDR2 YFSETQ come from the germline V gene. DNA of the CDR3: TGCGCCAGCACCAGGGACAATGAGCAGTTCTTC. Protein: CASTRDNEQFF.

This chain uses TRBV11-2 with TRBJ2-7, with 7 bases fitting TRBD2. This CDR3 spans 13 amino acids. After removal of 5 bases from V and 3 bases from J, the junction contained 4 bases not matched to a gene. CDR1 and CDR2 (germline): SGHAT, FQNNGV. As DNA, the CDR3 is TGTGCCAGCAGCCTATCGGGGGGCTACGAGCAGTACTTC. Encoded protein: CASSLSGGYEQYF. Using reference TRBV11-2 and TRBJ2-7 for the parts outside the CDR3, the full variable domain is EAGVAQSPRYKIIEKRQSVAFWCNPISGHATLYWYQQILGQGPKLLIQFQNNGVVDDSQLPKDRFSAERLKGVDSTLKIQPAKLEDSAVYLCASSLSGGYEQYFGPGTRLTVT.

This sequence joins TRBV5-4 and TRBJ1-2; 7 bases line up with TRBD1. J lost 4 bases, V lost 4 bases, and 7 bases had no gene match. CDR1 and CDR2 from the germline V gene are SGHNT and YYREEE (reference sequence). The CDR3 contains 14 residues. CDR3: CASSRDRVGYGYTF. CDR3 DNA sequence: TGTGCCAGCAGCCGTGACAGGGTGGGCTATGGCTACACCTTC.

The rearrangement uses TRBV6-5 and TRBJ1-4, with a possible D match to TRBD1 (5 bases). The CDR3 loop spans 14 amino acids. The V end lost 6 bases, the J end lost 4 bases, and 12 bases lay between the germline ends. Germline assignment: CDR1 MNHEY and CDR2 SVGAGI. The CDR3 DNA is TGTGCCAGCAGCTCCCCAGGGTTTAATGAAAAACTGTTTTTT. Translated, it gives CASSSPGFNEKLFF.

This chain connects TRBV4-2 to TRBJ2-7; 12 bases line up with TRBD2. J was trimmed by 5 bases and V by 1 base; bases with no gene match: 6. The germline gives CDR1 LGHNA, CDR2 YNFKEQ. The CDR3 extends over 16 amino acids. This chain's CDR3 is CASSQVLAGGSNEQYF. CDR3 sequence (DNA): TGTGCCAGCAGCCAAGTACTAGCGGGGGGATCTAACGAGCAGTACTTC.

The chain uses TRBV14 and TRBJ2-1; TRBD2 matches at 7 bases. This CDR3 is 14 amino acids long. Germline V gives CDR1 SGHDN, CDR2 FVKESK. V trimming: 5 bases; J trimming: 6 bases; junction bases outside the gene matches: 7. For the CDR3, the DNA is TGTGCCAGCAGCTCAGACGGGACTACCAATGAGCAGTTCTTC. It is translated as CASSSDGTTNEQFF.

The chain joins TRBV6-2 or TRBV6-3 to TRBJ1-2; D might be TRBD1 (6 bases). Germline V CDR1 and CDR2: MNHEY, SVGEGT. This CDR3 has 11 amino acids. Trimming removed 5 bases at V and 7 bases at J, with 8 bases between. As DNA, the CDR3 is TGTGCCAGCAGTCAGGGGACTGGCTACACCTTC. As protein: CASSQGTGYTF.

The J gene is TRBJ2-3, the V gene TRBV3-1 (or the pseudogene TRBV3-2), with D perhaps matching TRBD1 (6 bases). Germline CDR1 reads LGHDT; CDR2 reads YNNKEL (reference sequence). This CDR3 has 15 amino acids. Between the trimmed V and J ends, which lost 4 bases and 2 bases, there was a span of 13 bases. The CDR3 coding sequence is TGTGCCAGCAGCCGCCCTAGGGGGACCACAGATACGCAGTATTTT. Translating gives CASSRPRGTTDTQYF.

The CDR3 here is CASSGGPWSQPQHF. The CDR3 DNA reads as TGTGCCAGCAGCGGTGGTCCTTGGAGTCAGCCCCAGCATTTT. The V and J genes are TRBV9 and TRBJ1-5; the D is unclear. The CDR3 is 14 residues long. The germline V gene has CDR1 SGDLS and CDR2 YYNGEE. The V and J ends lost 3 bases and 6 bases respectively, with 13 bases between them. The variable domain in full, with the rest retrieved from reference TRBV9 and TRBJ1-5, is DSGVTQTPKHLITATGQRVTLRCSPRSGDLSVYWYQQSLDQGLQFLIQYYNGEERAKGNILERFSAQQFPDLHSELNLSSLELGDSALYFCASSGGPWSQPQHFGDGTRLSIL.

This chain joins TRBV9 and TRBJ2-2; 9 bases align to TRBD1. CDR3 length: 19 amino acids. V trimming: 1 base; J trimming: 1 base; junction bases outside the gene matches: 11. Germline CDR1 and CDR2: SGDLS and YYNGEE. DNA for the CDR3: TGTGCCAGCAGCGTACATACGGTCCCGGGACAGGGGAACACCGGGGAGCTGTTTTTT. Protein: CASSVHTVPGQGNTGELFF.

In this sample, this clone turned up a few times. The gene calls are TRBV5-1 and TRBJ1-2, with D tentatively TRBD1 (6 bases). V dropped 2 bases and J dropped 4 bases, with 12 bases sitting between them. Germline V lookup: CDR1 SGHRS, CDR2 YFSETQ. The CDR3 has 14 amino acids. The CDR3 DNA sequence: TGCGCCAGCAGCTTCGGGTGGGGGCTCTATGGCTACACCTTC. Translating it yields CASSFGWGLYGYTF.